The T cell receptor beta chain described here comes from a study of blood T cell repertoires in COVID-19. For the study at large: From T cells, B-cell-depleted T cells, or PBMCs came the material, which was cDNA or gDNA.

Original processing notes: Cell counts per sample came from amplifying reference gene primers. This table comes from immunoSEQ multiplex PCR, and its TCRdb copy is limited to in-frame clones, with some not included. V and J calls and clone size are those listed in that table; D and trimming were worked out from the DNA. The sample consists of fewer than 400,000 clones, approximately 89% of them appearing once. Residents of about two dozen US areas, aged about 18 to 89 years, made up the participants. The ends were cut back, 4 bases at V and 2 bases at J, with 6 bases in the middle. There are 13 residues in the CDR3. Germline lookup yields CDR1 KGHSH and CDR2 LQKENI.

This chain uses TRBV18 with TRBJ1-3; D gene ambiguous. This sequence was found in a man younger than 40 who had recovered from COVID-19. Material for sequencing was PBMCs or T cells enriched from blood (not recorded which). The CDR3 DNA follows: TGTGCCAGCTCACAGGCGGCTGGAAACACCATATATTTT. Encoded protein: CASSQAAGNTIYF.